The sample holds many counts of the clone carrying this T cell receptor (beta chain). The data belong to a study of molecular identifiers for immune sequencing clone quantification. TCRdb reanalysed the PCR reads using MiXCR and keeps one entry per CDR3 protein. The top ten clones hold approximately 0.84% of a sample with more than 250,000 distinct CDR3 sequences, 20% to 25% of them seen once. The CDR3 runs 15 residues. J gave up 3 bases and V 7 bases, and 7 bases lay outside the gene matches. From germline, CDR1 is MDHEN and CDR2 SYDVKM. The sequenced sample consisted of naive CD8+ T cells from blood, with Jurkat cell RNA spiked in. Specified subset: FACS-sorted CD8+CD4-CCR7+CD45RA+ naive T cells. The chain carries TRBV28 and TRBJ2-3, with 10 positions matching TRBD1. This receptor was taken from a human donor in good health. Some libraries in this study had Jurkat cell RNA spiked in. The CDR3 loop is CASKQTGGWTDTQYF. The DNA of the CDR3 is TGTGCCAGCAAGCAGACAGGGGGCTGGACAGATACGCAGTATTTT. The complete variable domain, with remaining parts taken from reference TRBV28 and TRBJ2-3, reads DVKVTQSSRYLVKRTGEKVFLECVQDMDHENMFWYRQDPGLGLRLIYFSYDVKMKEKGDIPEGYSVSREKKERFSLILESASTNQTSMYLCASKQTGGWTDTQYFGPGTRLTVL.